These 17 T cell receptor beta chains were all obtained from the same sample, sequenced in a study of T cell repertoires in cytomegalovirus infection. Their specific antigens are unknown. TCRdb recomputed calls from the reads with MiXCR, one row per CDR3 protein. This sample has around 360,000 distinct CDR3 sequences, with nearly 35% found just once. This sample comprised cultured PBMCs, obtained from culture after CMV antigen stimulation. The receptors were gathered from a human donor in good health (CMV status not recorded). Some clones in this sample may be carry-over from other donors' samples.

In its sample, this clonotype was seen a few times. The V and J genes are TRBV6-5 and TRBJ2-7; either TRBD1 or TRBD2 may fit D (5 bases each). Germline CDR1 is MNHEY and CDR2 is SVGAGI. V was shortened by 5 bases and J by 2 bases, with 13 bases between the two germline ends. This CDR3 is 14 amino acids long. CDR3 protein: CASSATGTTYEQYF. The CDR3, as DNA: TGTGCCAGCAGTGCAACCGGGACCACCTACGAGCAGTACTTC.

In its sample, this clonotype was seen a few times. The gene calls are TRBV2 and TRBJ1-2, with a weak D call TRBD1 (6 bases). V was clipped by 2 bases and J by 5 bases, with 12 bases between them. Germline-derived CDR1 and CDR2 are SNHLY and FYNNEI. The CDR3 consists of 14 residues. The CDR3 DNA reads TGTGCCAGCAGTGAAAGGGGGACGCGATATGGCTACACCTTC. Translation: CASSERGTRYGYTF.

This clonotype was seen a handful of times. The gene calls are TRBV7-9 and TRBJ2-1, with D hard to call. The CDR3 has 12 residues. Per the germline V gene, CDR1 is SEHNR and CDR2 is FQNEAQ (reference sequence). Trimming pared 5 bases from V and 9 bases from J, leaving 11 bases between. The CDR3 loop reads CASSPKYGEQFF. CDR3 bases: TGTGCCAGCAGCCCCAAATACGGTGAGCAGTTCTTC.

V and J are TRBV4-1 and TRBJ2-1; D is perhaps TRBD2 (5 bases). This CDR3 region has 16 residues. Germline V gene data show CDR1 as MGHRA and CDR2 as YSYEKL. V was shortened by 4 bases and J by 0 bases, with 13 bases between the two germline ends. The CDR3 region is CASSPTERSSYNEQFF. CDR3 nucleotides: TGCGCCAGCAGCCCCACAGAGCGGAGCTCCTACAATGAGCAGTTCTTC.

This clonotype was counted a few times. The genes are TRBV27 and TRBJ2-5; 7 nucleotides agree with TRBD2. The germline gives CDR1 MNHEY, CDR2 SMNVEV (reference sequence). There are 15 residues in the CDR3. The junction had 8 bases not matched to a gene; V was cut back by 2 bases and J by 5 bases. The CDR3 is CASSLRPSGLETQYF. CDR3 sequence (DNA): TGTGCCAGCAGTTTACGGCCTAGCGGCTTGGAGACCCAGTACTTC.

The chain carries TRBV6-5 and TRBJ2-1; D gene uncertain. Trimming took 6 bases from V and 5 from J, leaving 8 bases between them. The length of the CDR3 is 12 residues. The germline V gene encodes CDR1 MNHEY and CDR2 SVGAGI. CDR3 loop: CASRAQDNEQFF. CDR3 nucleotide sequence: TGTGCCAGCAGGGCCCAGGACAATGAGCAGTTCTTC.

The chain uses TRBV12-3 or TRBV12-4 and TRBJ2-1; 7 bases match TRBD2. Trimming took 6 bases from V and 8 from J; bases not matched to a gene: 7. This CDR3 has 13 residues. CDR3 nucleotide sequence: TGTGCCAGCAGACGACTAGCCGGTGATGAGCAGTTCTTC. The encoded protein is CASRRLAGDEQFF.

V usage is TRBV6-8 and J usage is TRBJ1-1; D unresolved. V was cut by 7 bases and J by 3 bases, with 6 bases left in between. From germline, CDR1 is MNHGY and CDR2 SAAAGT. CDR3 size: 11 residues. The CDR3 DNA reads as TGTGCCAGCATTAAAGACACTGAAGCTTTCTTT. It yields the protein CASIKDTEAFF.

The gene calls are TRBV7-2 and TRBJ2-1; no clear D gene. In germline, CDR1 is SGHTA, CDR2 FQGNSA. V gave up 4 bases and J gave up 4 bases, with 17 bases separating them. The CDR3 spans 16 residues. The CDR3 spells CASSSPSGVSYNEQFF. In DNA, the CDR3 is TGTGCCAGCAGCTCCCCCAGTGGGGTTAGTTACAATGAGCAGTTCTTC. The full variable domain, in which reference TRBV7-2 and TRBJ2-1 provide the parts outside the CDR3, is GAGVSQSPSNKVTEKGKDVELRCDPISGHTALYWYRQSLGQGLEFLIYFQGNSAPDKSGLPSDRFSAERTGGSVSTLTIQRTQQEDSAVYLCASSSPSGVSYNEQFFGPGTRLTVL.

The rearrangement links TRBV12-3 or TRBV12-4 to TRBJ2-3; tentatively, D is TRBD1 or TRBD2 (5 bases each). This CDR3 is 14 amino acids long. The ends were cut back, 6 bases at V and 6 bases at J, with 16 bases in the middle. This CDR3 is CASRAGAQRDTQYF. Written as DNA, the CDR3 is TGTGCCAGCAGGGCCGGGGCCCAAAGGGATACGCAGTATTTT.

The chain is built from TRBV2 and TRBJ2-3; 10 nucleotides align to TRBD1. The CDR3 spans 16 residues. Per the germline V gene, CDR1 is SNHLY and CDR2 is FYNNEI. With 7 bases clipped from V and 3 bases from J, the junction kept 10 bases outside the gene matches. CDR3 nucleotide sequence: TGTGCCAGCAAACGCGGACAGGGGGTCGGAACAGATACGCAGTATTTT. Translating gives CASKRGQGVGTDTQYF.

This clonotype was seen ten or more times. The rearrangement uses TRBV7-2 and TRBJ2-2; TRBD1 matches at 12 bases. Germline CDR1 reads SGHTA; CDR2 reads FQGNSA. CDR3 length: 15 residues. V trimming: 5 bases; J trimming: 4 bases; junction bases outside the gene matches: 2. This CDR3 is CASSPGQGATGELFF. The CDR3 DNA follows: TGTGCCAGCAGCCCGGGACAGGGGGCCACCGGGGAGCTGTTTTTT.

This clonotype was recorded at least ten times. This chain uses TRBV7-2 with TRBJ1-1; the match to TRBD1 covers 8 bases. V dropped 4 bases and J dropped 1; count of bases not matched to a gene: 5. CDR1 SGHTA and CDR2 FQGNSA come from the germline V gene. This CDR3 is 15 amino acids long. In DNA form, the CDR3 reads TGTGCCAGCAGCTCGACAGGGGTAAGGAACACTGAAGCTTTCTTT. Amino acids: CASSSTGVRNTEAFF.

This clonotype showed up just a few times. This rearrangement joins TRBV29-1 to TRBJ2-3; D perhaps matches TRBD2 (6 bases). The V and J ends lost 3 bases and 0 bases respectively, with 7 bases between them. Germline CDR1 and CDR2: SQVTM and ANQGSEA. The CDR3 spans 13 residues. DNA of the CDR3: TGCAGCGTTGAGGGGGGAAGCACAGATACGCAGTATTTT. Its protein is CSVEGGSTDTQYF.

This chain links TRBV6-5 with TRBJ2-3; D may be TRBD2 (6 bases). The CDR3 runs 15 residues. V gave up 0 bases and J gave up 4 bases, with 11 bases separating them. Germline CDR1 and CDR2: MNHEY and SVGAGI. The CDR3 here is CASSYSGGMADTQYF. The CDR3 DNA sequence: TGTGCCAGCAGTTACTCTGGCGGGATGGCAGATACGCAGTATTTT.

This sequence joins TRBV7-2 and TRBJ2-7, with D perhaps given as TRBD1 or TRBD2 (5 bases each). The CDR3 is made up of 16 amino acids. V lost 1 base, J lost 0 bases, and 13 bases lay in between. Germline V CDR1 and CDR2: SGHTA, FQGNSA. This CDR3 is CASSLGPTRGSYEQYF. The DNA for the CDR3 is TGTGCCAGCAGCTTAGGTCCGACGAGGGGCTCCTACGAGCAGTACTTC.

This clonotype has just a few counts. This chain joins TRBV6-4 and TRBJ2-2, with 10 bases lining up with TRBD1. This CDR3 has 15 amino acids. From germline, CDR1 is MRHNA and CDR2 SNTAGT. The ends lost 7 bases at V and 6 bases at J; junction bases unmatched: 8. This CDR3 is CASILRDRGPGELFF. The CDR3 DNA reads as TGTGCCAGCATTTTACGGGACAGGGGACCCGGGGAGCTGTTTTTT.